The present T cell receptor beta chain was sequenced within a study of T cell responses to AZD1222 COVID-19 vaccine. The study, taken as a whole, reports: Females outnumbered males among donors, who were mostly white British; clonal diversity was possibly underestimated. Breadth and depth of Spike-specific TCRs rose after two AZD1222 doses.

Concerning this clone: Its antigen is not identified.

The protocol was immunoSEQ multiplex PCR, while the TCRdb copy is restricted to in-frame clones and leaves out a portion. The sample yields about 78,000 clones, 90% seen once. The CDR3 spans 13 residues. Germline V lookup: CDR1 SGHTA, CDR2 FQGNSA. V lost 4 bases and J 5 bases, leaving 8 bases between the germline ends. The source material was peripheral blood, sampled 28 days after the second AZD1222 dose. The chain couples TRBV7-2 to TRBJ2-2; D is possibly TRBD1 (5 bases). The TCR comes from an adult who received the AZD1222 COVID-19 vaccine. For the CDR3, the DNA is TGTGCCAGCAGCTCGACAGATACCGGGGAGCTGTTTTTT. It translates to CASSSTDTGELFF.